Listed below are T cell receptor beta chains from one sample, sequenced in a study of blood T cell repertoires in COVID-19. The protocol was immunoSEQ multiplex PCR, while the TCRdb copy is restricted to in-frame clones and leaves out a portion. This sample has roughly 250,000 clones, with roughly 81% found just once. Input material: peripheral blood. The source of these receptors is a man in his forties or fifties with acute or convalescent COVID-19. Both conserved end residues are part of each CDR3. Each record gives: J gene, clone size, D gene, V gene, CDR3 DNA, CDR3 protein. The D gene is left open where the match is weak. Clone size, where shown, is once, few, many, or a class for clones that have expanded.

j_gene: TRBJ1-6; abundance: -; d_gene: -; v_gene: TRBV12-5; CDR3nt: TGTGCTAGTGGTTTCACGACAGGAGATAATTCACCCCTCCACTTT; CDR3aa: CASGFTTGDNSPLHF
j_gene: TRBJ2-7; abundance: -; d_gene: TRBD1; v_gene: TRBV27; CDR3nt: TGTGCCAGCAGTTTATCTGGACAGGGCAATTCCTACGAGCAGTACTTC; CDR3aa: CASSLSGQGNSYEQYF
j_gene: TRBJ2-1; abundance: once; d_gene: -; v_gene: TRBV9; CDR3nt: TGTGCCAGCAGCGTCGCGGGTGGAACCTACAATGAGCAGTTCTTC; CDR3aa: CASSVAGGTYNEQFF
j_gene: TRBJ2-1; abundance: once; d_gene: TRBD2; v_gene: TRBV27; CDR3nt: TGTGCCAGCAGTTCACTCGGCGGGAGACTCAATGAGCAGTTCTTC; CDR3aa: CASSSLGGRLNEQFF
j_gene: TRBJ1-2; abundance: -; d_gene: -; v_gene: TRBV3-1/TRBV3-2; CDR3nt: TGTGCCAGCAGCCAAGGAATACAGGGAACCCACGCGCGTGGCTACACCTTC; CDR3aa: CASSQGIQGTHARGYTF
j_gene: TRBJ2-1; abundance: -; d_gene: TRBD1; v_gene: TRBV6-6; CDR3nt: TGTGCCAGCAGTACCGGACAGGGATACCCCAATGAGCAGTTCTTC; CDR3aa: CASSTGQGYPNEQFF
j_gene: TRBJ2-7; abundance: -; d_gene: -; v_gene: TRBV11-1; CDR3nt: TGTGCCAGCAGCTTCAGGGCCTACGAGCAGTACTTC; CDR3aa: CASSFRAYEQYF
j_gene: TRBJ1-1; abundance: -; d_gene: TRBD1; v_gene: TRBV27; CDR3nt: TGTGCCAGCAGTTTATCGGGGACAGCCCAAGCTTTCTTT; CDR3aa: CASSLSGTAQAFF
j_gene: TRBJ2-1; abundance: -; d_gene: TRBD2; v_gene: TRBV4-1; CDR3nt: TGCGCCAGCAGCCTTAGCGGGGGGGCTTCCTACAATGAGCAGTTCTTC; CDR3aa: CASSLSGGASYNEQFF
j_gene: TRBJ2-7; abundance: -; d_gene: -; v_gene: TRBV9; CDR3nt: TGTGCCAGCAGCGTAGCACCCGAGGGCAGCCGCTCCTACGAGCAGTACTTC; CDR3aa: CASSVAPEGSRSYEQYF
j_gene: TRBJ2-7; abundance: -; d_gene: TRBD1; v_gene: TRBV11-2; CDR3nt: TGTGCCAGCAGCTTCCCGGGACAGAATTACGAGCAGTACTTC; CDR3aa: CASSFPGQNYEQYF
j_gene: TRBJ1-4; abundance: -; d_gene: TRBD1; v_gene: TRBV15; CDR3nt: TGTGCCACCAGCGGGGACAGGGAACCCGAAAAACTGTTTTTT; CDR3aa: CATSGDREPEKLFF
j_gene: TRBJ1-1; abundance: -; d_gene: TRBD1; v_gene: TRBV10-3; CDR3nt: TGTGCCATCAAGACGACAGGGGGCAATGAAGCTTTCTTT; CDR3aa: CAIKTTGGNEAFF
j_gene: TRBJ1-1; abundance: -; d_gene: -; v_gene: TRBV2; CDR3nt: TGTGCCAGCAGTGCCCGCGGCGGAGAATGGAACACTGAAGCTTTCTTT; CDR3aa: CASSARGGEWNTEAFF
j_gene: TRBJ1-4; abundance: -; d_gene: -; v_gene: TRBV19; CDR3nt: TGTGCCACCACAGACAGAGTTAATGAAAAACTGTTTTTT; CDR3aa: CATTDRVNEKLFF
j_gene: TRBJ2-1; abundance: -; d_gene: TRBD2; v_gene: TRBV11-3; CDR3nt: TGTGCCAGCAGCGGGCTAGCGGGGACAAACAATGAGCAGTTCTTC; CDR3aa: CASSGLAGTNNEQFF
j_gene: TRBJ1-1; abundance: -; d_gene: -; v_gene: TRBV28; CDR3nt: TGTGCCAGCAGCCCTGACAGGGAAGCTTTCTTT; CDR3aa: CASSPDREAFF
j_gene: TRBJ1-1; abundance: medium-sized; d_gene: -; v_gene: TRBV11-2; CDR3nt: TGTGCCAGCAGCTTAGCGCAACAGGGTTTGACTGAAGCTTTCTTT; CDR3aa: CASSLAQQGLTEAFF
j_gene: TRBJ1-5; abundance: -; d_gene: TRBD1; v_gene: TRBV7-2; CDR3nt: TGTGCCAGCAGCTTAGTCGGGACAGTCAATAGCAATCAGCCCCAGCATTTT; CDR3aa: CASSLVGTVNSNQPQHF
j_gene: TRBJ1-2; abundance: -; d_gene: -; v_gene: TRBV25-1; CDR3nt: TGTGCCAGCAGTGTGACAGGTTCCTTCTATGGCTACACCTTC; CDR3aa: CASSVTGSFYGYTF
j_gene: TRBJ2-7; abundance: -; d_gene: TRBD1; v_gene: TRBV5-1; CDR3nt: TGCGCCAGCAGTTCCTCCGGGACAGGGACCTACGAGCAGTACTTC; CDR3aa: CASSSSGTGTYEQYF
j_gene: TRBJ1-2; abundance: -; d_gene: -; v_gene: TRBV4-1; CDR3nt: TGCGCCAGCAGCCAACCTATTGACTCAGGGAACTATGGCTACACCTTC; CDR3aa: CASSQPIDSGNYGYTF
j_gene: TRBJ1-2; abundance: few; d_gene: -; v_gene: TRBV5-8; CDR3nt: TGTGCCAGCAGCTTGCTCGGGGGGGACGACCATGGCTACACCTTC; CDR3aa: CASSLLGGDDHGYTF
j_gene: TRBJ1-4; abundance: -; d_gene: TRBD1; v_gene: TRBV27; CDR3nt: TGTGCCAGCCAGACAGGGGGTGAAAAACTGTTTTTT; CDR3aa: CASQTGGEKLFF
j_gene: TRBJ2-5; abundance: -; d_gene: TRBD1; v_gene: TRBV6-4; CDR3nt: TGTGCCAGCAGTGGGCACGAAACAACAGGGGACATACAAGAGACCCAGTACTTC; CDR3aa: CASSGHETTGDIQETQYF
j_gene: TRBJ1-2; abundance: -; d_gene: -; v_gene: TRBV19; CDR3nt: TGTGCCAGTAGTATATTCGCCAAACTCTATGGCTACACCTTC; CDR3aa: CASSIFAKLYGYTF
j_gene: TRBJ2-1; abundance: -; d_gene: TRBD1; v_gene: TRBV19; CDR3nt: TGTGCCAGTAGTGCCTCTGCAGGGGGAAGGTCCTACAATGAGCAGTTCTTC; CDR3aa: CASSASAGGRSYNEQFF
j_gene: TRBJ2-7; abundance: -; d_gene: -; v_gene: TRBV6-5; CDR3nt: TGTGCCAGCAGGATATACCAGGCTACCTACGAGCAGTACTTC; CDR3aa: CASRIYQATYEQYF
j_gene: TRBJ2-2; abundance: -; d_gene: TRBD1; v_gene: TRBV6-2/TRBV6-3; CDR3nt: TGTGCCAGCAGTCCCGACAGGGGGCCGGGCACCGGGGAGCTGTTTTTT; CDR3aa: CASSPDRGPGTGELFF
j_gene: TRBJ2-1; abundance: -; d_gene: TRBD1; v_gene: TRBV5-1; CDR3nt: TGCGCCAGCAGCTCCACACAGGGGTTTTCGGCCCTCAATGAGCAGTTCTTC; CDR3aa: CASSSTQGFSALNEQFF
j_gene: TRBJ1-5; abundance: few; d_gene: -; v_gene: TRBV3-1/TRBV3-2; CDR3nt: TGTGCCAGCAGCCAAGGACTTAATCAGCCCCAGCATTTT; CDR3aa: CASSQGLNQPQHF
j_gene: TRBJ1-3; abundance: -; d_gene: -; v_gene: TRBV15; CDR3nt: TGTGCCACCAGCAGAGATCGGGGGATCGGAAACACCATATATTTT; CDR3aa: CATSRDRGIGNTIYF
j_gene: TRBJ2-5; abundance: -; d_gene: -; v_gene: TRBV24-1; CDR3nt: TGTGCCACCAGTGTGCAGGGGGGCCCTGGGGAGACCCAGTACTTC; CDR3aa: CATSVQGGPGETQYF
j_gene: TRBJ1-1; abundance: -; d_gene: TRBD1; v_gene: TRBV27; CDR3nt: TGTGCCAGCAGCCCCGGGACAGGGGCGAACACTGAAGCTTTCTTT; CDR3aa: CASSPGTGANTEAFF
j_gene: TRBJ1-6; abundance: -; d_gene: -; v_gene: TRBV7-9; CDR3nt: TGTGCCAGCAGCTTAGCGACAGGCAATTCACCCCTCCACTTT; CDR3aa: CASSLATGNSPLHF
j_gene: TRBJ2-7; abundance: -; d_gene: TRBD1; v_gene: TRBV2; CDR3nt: TGTGCCAGCGGACAGGTGAGCTCCTACGAGCAGTACTTC; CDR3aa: CASGQVSSYEQYF
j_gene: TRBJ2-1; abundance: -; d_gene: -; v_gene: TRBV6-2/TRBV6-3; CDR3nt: TGTGCCAGCAGCAACCAGGGGGGCCGCTACAATGAGCAGTTCTTC; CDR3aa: CASSNQGGRYNEQFF
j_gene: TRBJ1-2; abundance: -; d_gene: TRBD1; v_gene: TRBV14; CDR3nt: TGTGCCAGCAGCCAAAGGACAGGGAATGGCTACACCTTC; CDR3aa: CASSQRTGNGYTF
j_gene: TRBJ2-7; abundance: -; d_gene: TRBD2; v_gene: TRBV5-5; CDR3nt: TGTGCCAGCAGCTTGGCCCCTAGCGGTTCTACCTACGAGCAGTACTTC; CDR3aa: CASSLAPSGSTYEQYF
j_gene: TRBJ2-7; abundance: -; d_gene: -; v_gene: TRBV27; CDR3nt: TGTGCCAGCAGTTTTCGGGCCCAGGGTAGGGACGAGCAGTACTTC; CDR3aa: CASSFRAQGRDEQYF
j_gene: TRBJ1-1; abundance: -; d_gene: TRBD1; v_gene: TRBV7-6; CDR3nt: TGTGCCAGCAGCAATACAGGGGTTGGGGATGGTGAAGCTTTCTTT; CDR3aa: CASSNTGVGDGEAFF
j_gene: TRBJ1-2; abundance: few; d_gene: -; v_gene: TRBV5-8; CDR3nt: TGTGCCAGCAGCTTGGGACAGATCAACTATGGCTACACCTTC; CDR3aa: CASSLGQINYGYTF
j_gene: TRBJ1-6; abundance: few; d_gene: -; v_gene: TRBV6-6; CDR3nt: TGTGCCTCCCGCAGGGATAGCTCCTATAATTCACCCCTCCACTTT; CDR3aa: CASRRDSSYNSPLHF
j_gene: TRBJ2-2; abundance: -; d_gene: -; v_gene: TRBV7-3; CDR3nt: TGTGCCAGCAGCTTAGGGCGGGCGGGGTTGAACACCGGGGAGCTGTTTTTT; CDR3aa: CASSLGRAGLNTGELFF
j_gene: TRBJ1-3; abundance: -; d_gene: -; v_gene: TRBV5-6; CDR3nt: TGTGCCAGCAGCACAGGGATCACCATATATTTT; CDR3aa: CASSTGITIYF
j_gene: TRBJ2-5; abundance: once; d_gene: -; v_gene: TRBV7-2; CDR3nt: TGTGCCAGCAGCTCGACAGCACAAGAGACCCAGTACTTC; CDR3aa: CASSSTAQETQYF
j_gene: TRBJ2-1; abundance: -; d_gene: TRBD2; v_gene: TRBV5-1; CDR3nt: TGCGCCAGCAGCCTCAGACTAGCTCCCAATGAGCAGTTCTTC; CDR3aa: CASSLRLAPNEQFF
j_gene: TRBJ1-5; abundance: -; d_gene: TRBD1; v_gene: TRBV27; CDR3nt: TGTGCCAGCGGAATGAGCAGGGGGCCGTATCAGCCCCAGCATTTT; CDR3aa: CASGMSRGPYQPQHF
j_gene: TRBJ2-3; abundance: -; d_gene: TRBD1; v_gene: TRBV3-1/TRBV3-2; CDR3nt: TGTGCCAGCCTAAAAGGGGGCGAAACAGATACGCAGTATTTT; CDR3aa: CASLKGGETDTQYF
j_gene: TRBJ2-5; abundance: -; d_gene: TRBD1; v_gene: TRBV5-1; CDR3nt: TGCGCCAGCAGCTTGGGGACAGGGCGACAAGAGACCCAGTACTTC; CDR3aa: CASSLGTGRQETQYF
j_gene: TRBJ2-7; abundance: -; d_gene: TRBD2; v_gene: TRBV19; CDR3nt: TGTGCCACCCCTGAGAGCGGGATCCGCTACGAGCAGTACTTC; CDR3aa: CATPESGIRYEQYF
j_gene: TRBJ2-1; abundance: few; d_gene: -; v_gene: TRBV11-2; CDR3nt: TGTGCCAGCAGCTTAGGGGGGCCGGACCCCTACAATGAGCAGTTCTTC; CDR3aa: CASSLGGPDPYNEQFF